The rows below give T cell receptor beta chains drawn from one sample of a study of cytomegalovirus exposure and HLA in healthy donors. Clones were read by immunoSEQ multiplex PCR, and TCRdb kept only the in-frame ones, dropping some. The sample gives some 86,000 clones, 79% of which show up once; roughly 14% is in the top ten. Specimen: PBMCs. Receptors were obtained from a woman between 40 and 50 years old in good health and CMV-seropositive. Each CDR3 is given with its conserved first and last residue. D genes are given only for firm matches. Expanded clones get a size class; other rows say once, few or many, or leave the size out.

j_gene: TRBJ2-7
v_gene: TRBV28
abundance: -
d_gene: -
CDR3nt: TGTGCCAGCAGTTTCTCTGACTACACCTACGAGCAGTACTTC
CDR3aa: CASSFSDYTYEQYF

j_gene: TRBJ2-4
v_gene: TRBV4-3
abundance: -
d_gene: TRBD1
CDR3nt: TGCGCCAGCAGCCACTACAGGGGTGCCAAAAACATTCAGTACTTC
CDR3aa: CASSHYRGAKNIQYF

j_gene: TRBJ1-1
v_gene: TRBV9
abundance: -
d_gene: -
CDR3nt: TGTGCCAGCAGCGTAGGCTGGAGAAGCACTGAAGCTTTCTTT
CDR3aa: CASSVGWRSTEAFF

j_gene: TRBJ2-2
v_gene: TRBV5-1
abundance: -
d_gene: -
CDR3nt: TGCGCCAGCAGCTTGTTCGCAGGGTTGGCCGGGGAGCTGTTTTTT
CDR3aa: CASSLFAGLAGELFF

j_gene: TRBJ1-3
v_gene: TRBV28
abundance: -
d_gene: -
CDR3nt: TGTGCCTCAAGGTTGGGGGGGGGAAACACCATATATTTT
CDR3aa: CASRLGGGNTIYF

j_gene: TRBJ1-2
v_gene: TRBV5-1
abundance: once
d_gene: -
CDR3nt: TGCGCCAGCAGCCAACCGGGAGTAGGGGCAGGGGGCTACACCTTC
CDR3aa: CASSQPGVGAGGYTF

j_gene: TRBJ1-1
v_gene: TRBV7-9
abundance: -
d_gene: TRBD1
CDR3nt: TGTGCCAGCAGCTTGAAACAGGGGGCCACTGAAGCTTTCTTT
CDR3aa: CASSLKQGATEAFF

j_gene: TRBJ2-1
v_gene: TRBV25-1
abundance: -
d_gene: TRBD1
CDR3nt: TGTGCCAGCAGTCCGCCGGGACAGAATTTCAGTGAGCAGTTCTTC
CDR3aa: CASSPPGQNFSEQFF

j_gene: TRBJ2-5
v_gene: TRBV27
abundance: few
d_gene: TRBD2
CDR3nt: TGTGCCAGCAGTGTTGGGACTAGCCAAGAGACCCAGTACTTC
CDR3aa: CASSVGTSQETQYF

j_gene: TRBJ2-3
v_gene: TRBV7-3
abundance: -
d_gene: -
CDR3nt: TGTGCCAGCAGCTTCGGGGGAGTTAGAGATACGCAGTATTTT
CDR3aa: CASSFGGVRDTQYF

j_gene: TRBJ2-5
v_gene: TRBV21-1
abundance: -
d_gene: -
CDR3nt: TGTGCCAGCAGCAAATCAAAGAACCCGGGGGGGACCCAGTACTTC
CDR3aa: CASSKSKNPGGTQYF

j_gene: TRBJ2-7
v_gene: TRBV6-5
abundance: few
d_gene: TRBD1
CDR3nt: TGTGCCAGCAGCCCGGCCGGACAGGGCTACGAGCAGTACTTC
CDR3aa: CASSPAGQGYEQYF

j_gene: TRBJ2-1
v_gene: TRBV30
abundance: few
d_gene: -
CDR3nt: TGTGCCTGGAGTGTGGGGGGAAACAATGAGCAGTTCTTC
CDR3aa: CAWSVGGNNEQFF